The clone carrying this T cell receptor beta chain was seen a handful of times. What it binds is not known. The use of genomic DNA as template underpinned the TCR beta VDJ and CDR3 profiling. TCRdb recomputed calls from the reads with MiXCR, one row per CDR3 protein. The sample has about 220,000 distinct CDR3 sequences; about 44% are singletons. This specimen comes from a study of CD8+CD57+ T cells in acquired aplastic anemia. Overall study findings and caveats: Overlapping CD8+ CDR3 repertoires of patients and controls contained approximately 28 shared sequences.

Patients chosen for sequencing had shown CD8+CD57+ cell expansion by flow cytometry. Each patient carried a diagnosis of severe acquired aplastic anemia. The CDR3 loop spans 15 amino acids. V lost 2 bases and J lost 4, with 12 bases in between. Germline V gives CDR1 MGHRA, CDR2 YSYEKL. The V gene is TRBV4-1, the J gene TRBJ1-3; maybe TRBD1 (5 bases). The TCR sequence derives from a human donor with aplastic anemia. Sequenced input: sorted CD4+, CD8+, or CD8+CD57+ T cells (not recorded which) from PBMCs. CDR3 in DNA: TGCGCCAGCAGCCAATTAGGGGTGGGAGGAAACACCATATATTTT. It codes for CASSQLGVGGNTIYF.